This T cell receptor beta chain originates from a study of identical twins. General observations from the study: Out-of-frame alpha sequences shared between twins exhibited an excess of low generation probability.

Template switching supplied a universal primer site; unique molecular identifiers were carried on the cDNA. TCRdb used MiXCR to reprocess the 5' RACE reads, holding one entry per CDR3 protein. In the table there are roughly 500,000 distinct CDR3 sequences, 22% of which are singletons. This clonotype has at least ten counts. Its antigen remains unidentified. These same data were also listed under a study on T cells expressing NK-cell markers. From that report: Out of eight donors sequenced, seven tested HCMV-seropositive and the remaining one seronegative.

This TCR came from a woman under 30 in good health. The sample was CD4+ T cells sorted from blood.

The CDR3 bases are TGTGCCAGCAGCCGAGGGTGGGGAAATGAGCAGTTCTTC. It yields the protein CASSRGWGNEQFF. The chain is built from TRBV3-1 and TRBJ2-1; weak D call: TRBD2 (5 bases). The CDR3 has 13 residues. V was trimmed by 4 bases and J by 7 bases, leaving 11 bases between them. Germline values: CDR1 LGHDT, CDR2 YNNKEL (reference sequence).